The clone carrying this T cell receptor (delta chain) was picked up a small number of times. The TCRdb protein comes from a much larger clone and disagrees with this DNA's translation at residue 16, likely due to a read error; the protein given here is derived from the DNA. The source of the sample is a study of gamma-delta T cells after stem cell transplantation. The CDR3 has 18 residues. The V gene's germline CDR1 is GEAIGNYY and CDR2 EKD. TCRdb made new clone calls on the RT-PCR reads using CATT. The data show some 1,300 delta-chain clones, 10% to 13% seen once. Sequenced material: gamma-delta T cells. V usage is TRDV2 and J usage is TRDJ3; a possible D gene is TRDD3 (5 bases). The TCR comes from a human donor. It is not recorded whose cells these are; they may come from a transplant donor. The chain's CDR3 is CACDTGMTNSWDTRQVFF. CDR3 coding DNA: TGTGCCTGTGACACCGGGATGACGAACTCCTGGGACACCCGACAGGTGTTTTTC.